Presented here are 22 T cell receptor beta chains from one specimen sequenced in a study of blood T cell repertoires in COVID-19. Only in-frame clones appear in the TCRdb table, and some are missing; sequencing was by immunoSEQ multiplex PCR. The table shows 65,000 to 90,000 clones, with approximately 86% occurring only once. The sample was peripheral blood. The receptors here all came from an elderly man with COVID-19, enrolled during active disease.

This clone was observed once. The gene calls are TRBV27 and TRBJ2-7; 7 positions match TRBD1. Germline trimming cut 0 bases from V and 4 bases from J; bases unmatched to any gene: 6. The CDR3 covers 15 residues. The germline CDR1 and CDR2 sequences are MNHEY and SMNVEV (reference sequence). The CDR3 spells CASSLSTQGVYEQYF. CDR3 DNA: TGTGCCAGCAGTTTATCCACCCAGGGGGTGTACGAGCAGTACTTC.

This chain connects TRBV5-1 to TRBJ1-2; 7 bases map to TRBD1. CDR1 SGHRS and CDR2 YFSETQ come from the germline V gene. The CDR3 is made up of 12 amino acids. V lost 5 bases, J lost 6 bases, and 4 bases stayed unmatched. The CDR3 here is CASRQTGDGYTF. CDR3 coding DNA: TGCGCCAGCAGACAAACAGGGGATGGCTACACCTTC. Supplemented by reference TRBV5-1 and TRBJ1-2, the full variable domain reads KAGVTQTPRYLIKTRGQQVTLSCSPISGHRSVSWYQQTPGQGLQFLFEYFSETQRNKGNFPGRFSGRQFSNSRSEMNVSTLELGDSALYLCASRQTGDGYTFGSGTRLTVV.

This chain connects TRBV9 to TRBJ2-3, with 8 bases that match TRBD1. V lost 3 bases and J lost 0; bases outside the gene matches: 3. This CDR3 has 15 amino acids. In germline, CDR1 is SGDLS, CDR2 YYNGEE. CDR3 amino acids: CASSGQGSSTDTQYF. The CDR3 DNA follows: TGTGCCAGCAGCGGACAGGGGTCAAGCACAGATACGCAGTATTTT. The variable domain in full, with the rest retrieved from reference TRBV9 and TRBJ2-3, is DSGVTQTPKHLITATGQRVTLRCSPRSGDLSVYWYQQSLDQGLQFLIQYYNGEERAKGNILERFSAQQFPDLHSELNLSSLELGDSALYFCASSGQGSSTDTQYFGPGTRLTVL.

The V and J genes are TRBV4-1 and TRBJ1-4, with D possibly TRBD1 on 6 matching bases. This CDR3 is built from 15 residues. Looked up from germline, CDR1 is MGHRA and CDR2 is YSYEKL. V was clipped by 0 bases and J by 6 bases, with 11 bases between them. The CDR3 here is CASSQDRGLYEKLFF. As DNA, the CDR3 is TGCGCCAGCAGCCAAGACAGGGGTTTATATGAAAAACTGTTTTTT.

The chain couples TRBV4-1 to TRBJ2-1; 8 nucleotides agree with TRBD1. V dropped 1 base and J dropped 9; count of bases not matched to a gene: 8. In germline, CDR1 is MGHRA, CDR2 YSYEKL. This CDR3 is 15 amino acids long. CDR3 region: CASSQARQGWGEQFF. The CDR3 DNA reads TGCGCCAGCAGCCAAGCCCGACAGGGGTGGGGTGAGCAGTTCTTC.

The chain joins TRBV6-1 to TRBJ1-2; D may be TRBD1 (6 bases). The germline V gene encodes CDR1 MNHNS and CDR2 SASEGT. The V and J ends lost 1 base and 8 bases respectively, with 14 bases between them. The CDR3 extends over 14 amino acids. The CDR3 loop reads CASSEGTVPRGYTF. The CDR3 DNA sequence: TGTGCCAGCAGTGAAGGGACAGTCCCCCGGGGCTACACCTTC.

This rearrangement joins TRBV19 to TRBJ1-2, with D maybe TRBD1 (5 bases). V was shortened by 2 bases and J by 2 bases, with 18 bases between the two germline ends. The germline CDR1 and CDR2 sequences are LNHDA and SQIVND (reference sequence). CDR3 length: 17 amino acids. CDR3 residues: CASSINSAGLFNYGYTF. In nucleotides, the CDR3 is TGTGCCAGTAGTATAAACTCTGCAGGGCTATTCAACTATGGCTACACCTTC.

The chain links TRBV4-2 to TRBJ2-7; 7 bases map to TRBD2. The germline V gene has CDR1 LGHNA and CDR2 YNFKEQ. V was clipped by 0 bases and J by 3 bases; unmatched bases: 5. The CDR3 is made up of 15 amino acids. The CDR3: CASSQEGGRNYEQYF. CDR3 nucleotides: TGTGCCAGCAGCCAAGAGGGAGGGCGGAACTACGAGCAGTACTTC.

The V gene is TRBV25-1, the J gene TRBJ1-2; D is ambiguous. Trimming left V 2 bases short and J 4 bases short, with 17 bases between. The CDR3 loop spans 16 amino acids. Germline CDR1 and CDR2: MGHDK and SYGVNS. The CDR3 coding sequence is TGTGCCAGCAGTGAAGTAAGAGGGCCGACCTTCTATGGCTACACCTTC. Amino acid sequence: CASSEVRGPTFYGYTF.

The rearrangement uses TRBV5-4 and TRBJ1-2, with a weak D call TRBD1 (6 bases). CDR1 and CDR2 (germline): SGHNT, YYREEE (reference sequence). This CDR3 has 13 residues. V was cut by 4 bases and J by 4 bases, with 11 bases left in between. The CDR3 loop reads CASSRDNVYGYTF. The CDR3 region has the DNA TGTGCCAGCAGCAGGGACAACGTCTATGGCTACACCTTC.

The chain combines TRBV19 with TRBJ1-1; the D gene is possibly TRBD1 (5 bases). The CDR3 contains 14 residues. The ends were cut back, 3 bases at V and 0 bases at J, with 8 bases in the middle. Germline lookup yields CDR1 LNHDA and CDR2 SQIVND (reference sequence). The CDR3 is CASSMEGMNTEAFF. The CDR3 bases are TGTGCCAGTAGTATGGAGGGGATGAACACTGAAGCTTTCTTT.

The CDR3 loop is CASSRTQGTEQFF. Here the CDR3 DNA reads TGCGCCAGCAGCCGCACACAGGGGACTGAGCAGTTCTTC. This chain connects TRBV5-1 to TRBJ2-1; 7 bases are shared with TRBD1. This CDR3 spans 13 amino acids. Looked up from germline, CDR1 is SGHRS and CDR2 is YFSETQ. J lost 9 bases, V lost 4 bases, and 7 bases had no gene match.

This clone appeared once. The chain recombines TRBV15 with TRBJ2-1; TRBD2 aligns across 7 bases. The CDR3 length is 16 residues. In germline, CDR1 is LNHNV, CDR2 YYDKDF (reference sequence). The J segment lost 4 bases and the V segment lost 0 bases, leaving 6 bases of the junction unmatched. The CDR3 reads CATSREVGGTYNEQFF. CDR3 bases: TGTGCCACCAGCAGAGAGGTCGGGGGGACTTACAATGAGCAGTTCTTC.

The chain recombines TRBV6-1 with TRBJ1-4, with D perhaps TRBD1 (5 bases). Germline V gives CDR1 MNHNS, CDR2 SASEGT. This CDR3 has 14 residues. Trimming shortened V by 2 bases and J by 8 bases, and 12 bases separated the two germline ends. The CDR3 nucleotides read TGTGCCAGCAGTGAATCAGGGACTCTGGAAAAACTGTTTTTT. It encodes CASSESGTLEKLFF.

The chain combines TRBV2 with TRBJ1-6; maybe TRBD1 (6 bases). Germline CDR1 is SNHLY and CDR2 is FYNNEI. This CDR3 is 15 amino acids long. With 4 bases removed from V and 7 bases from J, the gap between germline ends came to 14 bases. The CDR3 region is CASSGLQGVNSPLHF. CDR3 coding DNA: TGTGCCAGCAGTGGTCTACAGGGAGTGAATTCACCCCTCCACTTT.

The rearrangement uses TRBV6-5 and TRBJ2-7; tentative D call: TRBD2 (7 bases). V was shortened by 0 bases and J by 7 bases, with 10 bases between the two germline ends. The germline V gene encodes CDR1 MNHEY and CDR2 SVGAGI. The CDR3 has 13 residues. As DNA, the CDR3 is TGTGCCAGCAGTTACTCGGGGAGGGGGGAGCAGTACTTC. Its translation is CASSYSGRGEQYF.

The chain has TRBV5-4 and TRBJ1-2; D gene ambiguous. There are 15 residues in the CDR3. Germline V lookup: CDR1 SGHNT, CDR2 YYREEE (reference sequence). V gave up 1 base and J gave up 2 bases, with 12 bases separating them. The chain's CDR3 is CASSLSATENYGYTF. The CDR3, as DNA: TGTGCCAGCAGCTTGTCCGCCACAGAGAACTATGGCTACACCTTC.

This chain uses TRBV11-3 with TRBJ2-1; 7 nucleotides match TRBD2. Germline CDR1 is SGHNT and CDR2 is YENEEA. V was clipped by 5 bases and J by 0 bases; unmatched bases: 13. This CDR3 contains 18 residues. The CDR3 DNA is TGTGCCAGCAGCCAAACGGGACTCGAGCGGGGCTCCTACAATGAGCAGTTCTTC. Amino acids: CASSQTGLERGSYNEQFF.

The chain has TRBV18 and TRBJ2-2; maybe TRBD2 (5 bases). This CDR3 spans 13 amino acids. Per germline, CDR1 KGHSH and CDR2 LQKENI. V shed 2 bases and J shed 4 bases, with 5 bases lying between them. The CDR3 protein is CASSPGGTGELFF. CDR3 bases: TGTGCCAGCTCACCAGGAGGCACCGGGGAGCTGTTTTTT.

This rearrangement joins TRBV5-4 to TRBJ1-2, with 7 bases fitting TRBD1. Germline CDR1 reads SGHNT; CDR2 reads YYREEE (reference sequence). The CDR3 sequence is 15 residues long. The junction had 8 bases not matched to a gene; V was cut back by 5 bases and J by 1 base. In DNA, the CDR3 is TGTGCCAGCAGGTCCGGGACAGCTTTTAACTATGGCTACACCTTC. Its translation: CASRSGTAFNYGYTF.

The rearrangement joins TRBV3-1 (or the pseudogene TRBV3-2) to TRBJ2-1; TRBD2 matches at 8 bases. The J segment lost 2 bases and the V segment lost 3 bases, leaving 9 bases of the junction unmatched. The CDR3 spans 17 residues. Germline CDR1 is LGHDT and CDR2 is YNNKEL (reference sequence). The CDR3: CASSHLGAGGTYNEQFF. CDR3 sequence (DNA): TGTGCCAGCAGCCACCTAGGGGCGGGGGGTACCTACAATGAGCAGTTCTTC.

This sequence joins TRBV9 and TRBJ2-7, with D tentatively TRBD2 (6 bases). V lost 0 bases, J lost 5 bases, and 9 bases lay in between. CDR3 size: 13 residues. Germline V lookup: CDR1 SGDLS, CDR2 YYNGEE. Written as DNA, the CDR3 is TGTGCCAGCAGCGTAGTCACGGGGGACGAGCAGTACTTC. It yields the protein CASSVVTGDEQYF.